These 27 T cell receptor beta chains share one sample of origin, sequenced in a study of immune evolution from preneoplasia to lung adenocarcinoma. TCRdb's table, derived via immunoSEQ multiplex PCR, lists solely in-frame clones and lacks some. The sample has about 8,600 clones; 77% are singletons. Material: FFPE lung adenocarcinoma in situ tissue. These TCRs come from a person aged 55-80 years with lung adenocarcinoma.

The V and J genes are TRBV6-1 and TRBJ2-7; D is ambiguous. V lost 8 bases and J 5 bases, leaving 16 bases between the germline ends. CDR3 size: 13 residues. CDR1 and CDR2 (germline): MNHNS, SASEGT. CDR3 coding DNA: TGTGCCAGCCGGACCCCGGAGAGCGACGAGCAGTACTTC. It codes for CASRTPESDEQYF.

The rearrangement uses TRBV7-2 and TRBJ2-7; 10 bases agree with TRBD2. The V gene end was trimmed by 5 bases and the J gene end by 2 bases; junction bases not matched to a gene: 6. The CDR3 sequence is 15 residues long. The V gene's germline CDR1 is SGHTA and CDR2 FQGNSA. CDR3 nucleotides: TGTGCCAGCAGCCGAGACCTAGCGGGGGCCTACGAGCAGTACTTC. It codes for CASSRDLAGAYEQYF.

This clone was seen more than once but under ten times. The chain employs TRBV4-2 and TRBJ2-7, with D unresolved. The CDR3 is 13 residues long. Germline V gene data show CDR1 as LGHNA and CDR2 as YNFKEQ. Trimming removed 1 base at V and 4 bases at J, with 8 bases between. The CDR3 spells CASSQAIQYEQYF. CDR3 coding DNA: TGTGCCAGCAGCCAAGCAATCCAATACGAGCAGTACTTC.

CDR3 DNA sequence: TGCGCCAGCAGCTTGGGCGGGAGACAAAATGAGCAGTTCTTC. Translated, it gives CASSLGGRQNEQFF. V usage is TRBV5-1 and J usage is TRBJ2-1; 7 bases are a match to TRBD2. Germline CDR1 and CDR2: SGHRS and YFSETQ. The CDR3 length is 14 residues. V shed 0 bases, J shed 7 bases, and the junction held 4 bases outside the gene matches.

The V call is TRBV7-6, the J call TRBJ2-1; D assignment may be TRBD1 or TRBD2 (5 bases each). V was pared by 5 bases and J by 8 bases, with 10 bases between. Looked up from germline, CDR1 is SGHVS and CDR2 is FNYEAQ. The CDR3 runs to 12 residues. CDR3 in amino acids: CASSLLGDEQFF. The CDR3 DNA follows: TGTGCCAGCAGCCTCCTGGGGGATGAGCAGTTCTTC.

This chain connects TRBV4-2 to TRBJ2-6; no firm D call. Trimming removed 0 bases from V and 0 bases from J, with 6 bases in between. The germline V gene encodes CDR1 LGHNA and CDR2 YNFKEQ. This CDR3 comprises 16 residues. CDR3 DNA sequence: TGTGCCAGCAGCCAAGACAGTAGCTCTGGGGCCAACGTCCTGACTTTC. Translating gives CASSQDSSSGANVLTF.

The J gene is TRBJ2-7, the V gene TRBV1; TRBD2, the D gene given by the table, was not confirmed from the DNA. TRBV1 is a pseudogene segment. This CDR3 is built from 15 residues. CDR3 DNA sequence: TGCACCAGCAGCCAAGAAGAGGGTAGCGCCTACGAGCAGTACTTC. Translated, it gives CTSSQEEGSAYEQYF.

This sequence joins TRBV5-4 and TRBJ2-3; 8 nucleotides align to TRBD2. CDR3 length equals 14 residues. From germline, CDR1 is SGHNT and CDR2 YYREEE (reference sequence). After removal of 2 bases from V and 5 bases from J, the junction contained 4 bases not matched to a gene. CDR3 residues: CASSFERGIDTQYF. CDR3 sequence (DNA): TGTGCCAGCAGCTTTGAGCGGGGGATAGATACGCAGTATTTT.

The gene calls are TRBV10-3 and TRBJ2-3; D possibly corresponds to TRBD1 (5 bases). V lost 2 bases and J 8 bases, leaving 11 bases between the germline ends. Germline CDR1 ENHRY, CDR2 SYGVKD. This CDR3 contains 13 residues. This chain's CDR3 is CAISEDSPSTQYF. The CDR3 DNA follows: TGTGCCATCAGTGAGGACAGTCCTAGTACGCAGTATTTT.

The chain has TRBV19 and TRBJ1-2, with a possible D match to TRBD1 (5 bases). Trimming removed 7 bases at V and 4 bases at J, with 16 bases between. The CDR3 covers 14 residues. Germline lookup yields CDR1 LNHDA and CDR2 SQIVND (reference sequence). In nucleotides, the CDR3 is TGTGCCAGTACGGGCGAATGGGGCGGCTATGGCTACACCTTC. It yields the protein CASTGEWGGYGYTF.

The genes are TRBV6-5 and TRBJ1-2; 9 bases are a match to TRBD1. J gave up 6 bases and V 0 bases, and 5 bases lay outside the gene matches. This CDR3 is built from 15 residues. The germline V gene encodes CDR1 MNHEY and CDR2 SVGAGI. The CDR3 coding sequence is TGTGCCAGCAGTTACTCGAACAGGGGGCCCAATGGCTACACCTTC. It specifies CASSYSNRGPNGYTF.

The chain joins TRBV19 to TRBJ2-7; the D gene is possibly TRBD2 (5 bases). Germline assignment: CDR1 LNHDA and CDR2 SQIVND (reference sequence). This CDR3 region has 14 residues. V dropped 3 bases and J dropped 0 bases, with 9 bases sitting between them. Written as DNA, the CDR3 is TGTGCCAGTAGTATTGCAAGCGGCTCCTACGAGCAGTACTTC. Protein sequence: CASSIASGSYEQYF.

This chain uses TRBV7-2 with TRBJ1-5, with D perhaps matching TRBD1 (5 bases). Trimming stripped 1 base from V and 6 bases from J, with 13 bases between. This CDR3 has 15 amino acids. From germline, CDR1 is SGHTA and CDR2 FQGNSA. The CDR3 bases are TGTGCCAGCAGCTTAGGGGACGGTCGGGTTCAGCCCCAGCATTTT. Translated: CASSLGDGRVQPQHF.

This clone was seen a few times. V gene TRBV7-6 combines with J gene TRBJ2-3, with a possible D match to TRBD2 (5 bases). V was shortened by 3 bases and J by 6 bases, with 10 bases between the two germline ends. Germline V gives CDR1 SGHVS, CDR2 FNYEAQ. The CDR3 extends over 13 amino acids. CDR3 nucleotide sequence: TGTGCCAGCAGCTTCCCCGGGATCGATACGCAGTATTTT. Protein: CASSFPGIDTQYF. Filled out from reference TRBV7-6 and TRBJ2-3, the complete variable domain reads GAGVSQSPRYKVTKRGQDVALRCDPISGHVSLYWYRQALGQGPEFLTYFNYEAQQDKSGLPNDRFSAERPEGSISTLTIQRTEQRDSAMYRCASSFPGIDTQYFGPGTRLTVL.

Sample share makes this clone large. This sequence joins TRBV29-1 and TRBJ2-3; either TRBD1 or TRBD2 may fit D (5 bases each). The ends were cut back, 3 bases at V and 2 bases at J, with 15 bases in the middle. CDR1 SQVTM and CDR2 ANQGSEA come from the germline V gene. The CDR3 consists of 15 residues. The CDR3 DNA sequence: TGCAGCGTTGAGTCCAGGGAGAGGAACACAGATACGCAGTATTTT. Protein product: CSVESRERNTDTQYF.

The rearrangement uses TRBV6-5 and TRBJ1-5; D not resolved. V was clipped by 2 bases and J by 15 bases, with 17 bases between them. This CDR3 region has 13 residues. Germline V gene lookup returns CDR1 MNHEY and CDR2 SVGAGI. The CDR3 region has the DNA TGTGCCAGCAGTTACGGGCCCCGGGCCAGTCCGCATTTT. Its translation is CASSYGPRASPHF.

The gene calls are TRBV4-1 and TRBJ2-3; 7 bases agree with TRBD2. J gave up 5 bases and V 4 bases, and 12 bases lay outside the gene matches. Per germline, CDR1 MGHRA and CDR2 YSYEKL. The CDR3 consists of 16 residues. Here the CDR3 reads CASSPAPLAEQDTQYF. CDR3 DNA sequence: TGCGCCAGCAGCCCGGCACCCCTAGCGGAACAAGATACGCAGTATTTT.

Only one count was recorded for this clone. J is TRBJ2-4 and V is TRBV11-2, with unresolved D. Germline V lookup: CDR1 SGHAT, CDR2 FQNNGV. The CDR3 runs to 15 residues. The V gene lost 5 bases and the J gene lost 0 bases, with 11 bases spanning the gap. Written as DNA, the CDR3 is TGTGCCAGCAGCCCTGGCCGCTTAGCCAAAAACATTCAGTACTTC. Protein sequence: CASSPGRLAKNIQYF.

This clone was seen more than once but under ten times. The chain joins TRBV5-8 to TRBJ2-1, with D perhaps assigned TRBD1 or TRBD2 (6 bases each). V dropped 1 base and J dropped 4 bases, with 24 bases sitting between them. Germline assignment: CDR1 SGHTS and CDR2 YDEGEE. The CDR3 runs to 19 residues. This CDR3 is CASSLFSRNDWGAYNEQFF. The DNA for the CDR3 is TGTGCCAGCAGCTTGTTTTCCCGAAATGATTGGGGGGCGTACAATGAGCAGTTCTTC.

This clone has a handful of counts. The chain uses TRBV7-6 and TRBJ2-5; 7 nucleotides agree with TRBD2. Germline V gene sequence: CDR1 SGHVS, CDR2 FNYEAQ. V shed 5 bases, J shed 5 bases, and the junction held 5 bases outside the gene matches. The CDR3 is 13 residues long. CDR3 nucleotide sequence: TGTGCCAGCAGCCGGGGGGAGGAGGAGACCCAGTACTTC. Translation gives CASSRGEEETQYF.

This clone was counted a few times. The genes are TRBV11-2 and TRBJ2-5; D remains ambiguous. CDR1 and CDR2 from the germline V gene are SGHAT and FQNNGV. The CDR3 totals 14 residues. V lost 0 bases, J lost 2 bases, and 7 bases lay in between. The CDR3 spells CASSLDRAQETQYF. In DNA form, the CDR3 reads TGTGCCAGCAGCTTAGATCGGGCTCAAGAGACCCAGTACTTC.

The rearrangement uses TRBV13 and TRBJ1-6, with D unresolved. Trimming removed 2 bases at V and 8 bases at J, with 13 bases between. The CDR3 contains 15 residues. Germline loops: CDR1 PRHDT, CDR2 FYEKMQ (reference sequence). Here the CDR3 DNA reads TGTGCCAGCAGCTTAAGCCAGCGGACGTATTCACCCCTCCACTTT. Translating gives CASSLSQRTYSPLHF.

The chain joins TRBV2 to TRBJ2-5; 9 bases line up with TRBD2. The CDR3 is 15 amino acids. The V and J ends lost 6 bases and 4 bases, in that order; junction bases with no gene match: 9. Germline assignment: CDR1 SNHLY and CDR2 FYNNEI. CDR3 protein: CASRVLAGTGETQYF. The CDR3 nucleotides read TGTGCCAGCAGAGTACTAGCGGGTACAGGAGAGACCCAGTACTTC.

The chain uses TRBV18 and TRBJ1-4, with a tentative D call TRBD1 (6 bases). Germline assignment: CDR1 KGHSH and CDR2 LQKENI. Trimming removed 0 bases from V and 4 bases from J, with 9 bases in between. This CDR3 region has 15 residues. CDR3 sequence (DNA): TGTGCCAGCTCACCACCGGACAGAAATAATGAAAAACTGTTTTTT. Translation gives CASSPPDRNNEKLFF.

The chain joins TRBV6-6 to TRBJ1-4; 7 bases fit TRBD1. This CDR3 has 14 amino acids. V shed 7 bases and J 8 bases; nucleotides not matched to a gene: 10. CDR1 is MNHNY, CDR2 SVGAGI, per germline (reference sequence). DNA for the CDR3: TGTGCCAGCATCAAGGGGGCGCTAAGGGAAAAACTGTTTTTT. Residues: CASIKGALREKLFF.

This sequence joins TRBV21-1 and TRBJ2-7. TRBV21-1 is described as a pseudogene. CDR3 size: 13 residues. The CDR3 loop is CASSPGGPYEQYF. The CDR3 nucleotides read TGTGCCAGCAGCCCCGGGGGCCCCTACGAGCAGTACTTC.

The rearrangement uses TRBV18 and TRBJ1-3; D is perhaps TRBD1 (5 bases). This CDR3 contains 17 residues. V lost 0 bases, J lost 0 bases, and 12 bases lay in between. Per germline, CDR1 KGHSH and CDR2 LQKENI. In nucleotides, the CDR3 is TGTGCCAGCTCACCACCGGGGCCAAGTTACTCTGGAAACACCATATATTTT. It translates to CASSPPGPSYSGNTIYF.